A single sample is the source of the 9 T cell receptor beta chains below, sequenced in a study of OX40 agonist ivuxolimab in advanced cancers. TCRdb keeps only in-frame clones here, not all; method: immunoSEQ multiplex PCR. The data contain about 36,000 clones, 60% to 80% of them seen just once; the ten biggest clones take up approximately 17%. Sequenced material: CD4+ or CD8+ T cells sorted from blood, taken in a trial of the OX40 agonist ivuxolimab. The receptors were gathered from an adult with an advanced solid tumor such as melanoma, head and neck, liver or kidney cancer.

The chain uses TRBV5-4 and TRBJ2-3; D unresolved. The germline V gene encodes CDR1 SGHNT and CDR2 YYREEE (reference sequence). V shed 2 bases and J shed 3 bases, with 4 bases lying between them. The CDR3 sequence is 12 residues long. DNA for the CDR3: TGTGCCAGCAGCTTCCGAACAGATACGCAGTATTTT. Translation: CASSFRTDTQYF.

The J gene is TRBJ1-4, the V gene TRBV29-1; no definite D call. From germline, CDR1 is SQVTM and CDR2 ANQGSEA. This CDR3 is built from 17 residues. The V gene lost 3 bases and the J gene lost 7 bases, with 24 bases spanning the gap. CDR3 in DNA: TGCAGCGTTGATAACCCTTCTGGTGGGAATGAAGGTGAAAAACTGTTTTTT. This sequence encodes CSVDNPSGGNEGEKLFF.

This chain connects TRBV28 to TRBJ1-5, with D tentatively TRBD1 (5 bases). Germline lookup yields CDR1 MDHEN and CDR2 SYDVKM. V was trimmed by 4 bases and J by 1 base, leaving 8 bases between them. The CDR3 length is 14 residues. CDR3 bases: TGTGCCAGCAGTTATGGGACCAGCAATCAGCCCCAGCATTTT. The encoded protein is CASSYGTSNQPQHF. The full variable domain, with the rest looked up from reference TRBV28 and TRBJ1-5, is DVKVTQSSRYLVKRTGEKVFLECVQDMDHENMFWYRQDPGLGLRLIYFSYDVKMKEKGDIPEGYSVSREKKERFSLILESASTNQTSMYLCASSYGTSNQPQHFGDGTRLSIL.

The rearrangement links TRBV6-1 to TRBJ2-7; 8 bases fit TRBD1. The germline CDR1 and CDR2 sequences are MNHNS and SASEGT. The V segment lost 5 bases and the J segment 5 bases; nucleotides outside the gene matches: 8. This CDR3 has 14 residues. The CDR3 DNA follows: TGTGCCAGCAGTTATCAGGGACAGGTCAACGAGCAGTACTTC. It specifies CASSYQGQVNEQYF.

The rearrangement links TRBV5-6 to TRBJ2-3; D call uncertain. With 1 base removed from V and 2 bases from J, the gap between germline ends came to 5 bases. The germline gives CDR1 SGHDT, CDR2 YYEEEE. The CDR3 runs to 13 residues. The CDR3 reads CASSLRVTDTQYF. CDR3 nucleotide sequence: TGTGCCAGCAGCTTGAGGGTCACAGATACGCAGTATTTT.

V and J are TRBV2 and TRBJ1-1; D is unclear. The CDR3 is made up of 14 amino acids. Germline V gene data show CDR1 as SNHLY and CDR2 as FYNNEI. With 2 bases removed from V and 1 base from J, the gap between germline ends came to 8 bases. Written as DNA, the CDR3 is TGTGCCAGCAGTGAAAGAACGGGGAACACTGAAGCTTTCTTT. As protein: CASSERTGNTEAFF.

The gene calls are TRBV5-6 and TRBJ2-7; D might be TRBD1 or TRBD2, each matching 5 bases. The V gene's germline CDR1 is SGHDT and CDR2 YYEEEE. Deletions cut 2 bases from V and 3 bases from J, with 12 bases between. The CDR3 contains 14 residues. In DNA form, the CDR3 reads TGTGCCAGCAGCTTCGGGACGGGCTACTACGAGCAGTACTTC. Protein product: CASSFGTGYYEQYF.

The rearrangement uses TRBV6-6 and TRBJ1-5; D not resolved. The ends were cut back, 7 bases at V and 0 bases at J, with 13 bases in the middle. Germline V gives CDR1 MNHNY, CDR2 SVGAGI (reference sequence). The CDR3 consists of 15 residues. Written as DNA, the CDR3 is TGTGCCAGCAACCGGCCGGCGGATAGCAATCAGCCCCAGCATTTT. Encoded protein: CASNRPADSNQPQHF.

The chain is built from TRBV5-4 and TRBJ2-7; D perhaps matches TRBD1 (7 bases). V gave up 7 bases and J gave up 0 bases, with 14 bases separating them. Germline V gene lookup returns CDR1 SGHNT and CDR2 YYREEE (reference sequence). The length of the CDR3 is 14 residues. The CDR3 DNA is TGTGCCAGCGAAAGACAGGGAGGCTCCTACGAGCAGTACTTC. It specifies CASERQGGSYEQYF.